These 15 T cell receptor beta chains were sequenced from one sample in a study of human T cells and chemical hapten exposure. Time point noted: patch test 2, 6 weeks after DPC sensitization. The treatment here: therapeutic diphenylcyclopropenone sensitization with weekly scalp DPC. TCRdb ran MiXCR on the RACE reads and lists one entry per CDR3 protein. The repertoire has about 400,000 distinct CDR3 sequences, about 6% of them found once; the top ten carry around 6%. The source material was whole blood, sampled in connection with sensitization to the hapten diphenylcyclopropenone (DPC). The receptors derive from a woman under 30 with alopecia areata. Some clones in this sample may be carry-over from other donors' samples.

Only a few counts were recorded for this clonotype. CDR3 in amino acids: CASSNSAVTEAFF. CDR3 DNA: TGTGCCAGCAGCAATAGTGCGGTCACTGAAGCTTTCTTT. The genes are TRBV11-3 and TRBJ1-1; no firm D call. V dropped 5 bases and J dropped 4 bases, with 11 bases sitting between them. Germline V CDR1 and CDR2: SGHNT, YENEEA. The CDR3 has 13 residues.

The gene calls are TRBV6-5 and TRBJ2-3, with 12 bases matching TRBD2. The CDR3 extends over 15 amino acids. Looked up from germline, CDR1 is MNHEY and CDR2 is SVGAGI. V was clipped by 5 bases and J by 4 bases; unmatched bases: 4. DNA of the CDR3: TGTGCCAGCAGTACCCTAGCGGGGGGGCCAGATACGCAGTATTTT. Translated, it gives CASSTLAGGPDTQYF.

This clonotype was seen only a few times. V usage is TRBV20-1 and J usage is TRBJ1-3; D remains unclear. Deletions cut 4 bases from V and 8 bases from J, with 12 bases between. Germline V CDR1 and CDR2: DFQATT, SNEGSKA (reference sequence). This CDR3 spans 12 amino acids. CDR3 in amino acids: CSAKTVLDTIYF. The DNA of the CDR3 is TGCAGTGCTAAGACGGTGCTTGACACCATATATTTT.

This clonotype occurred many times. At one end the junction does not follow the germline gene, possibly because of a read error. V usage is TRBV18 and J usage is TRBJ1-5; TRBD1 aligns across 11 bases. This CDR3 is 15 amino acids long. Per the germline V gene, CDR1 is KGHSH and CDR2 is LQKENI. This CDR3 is CASSPGTGGNQPQHF. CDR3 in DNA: TGCGCCAGCAGCCCCGGGACAGGGGGTAATCAGCCCCAGCATTTT.

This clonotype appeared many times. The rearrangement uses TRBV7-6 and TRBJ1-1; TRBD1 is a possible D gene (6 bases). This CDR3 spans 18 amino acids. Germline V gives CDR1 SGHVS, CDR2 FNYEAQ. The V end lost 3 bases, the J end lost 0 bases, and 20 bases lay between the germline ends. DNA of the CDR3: TGTGCCAGCAGCTTCCAAAGGGGGAGACGAGGGTTGAACACTGAAGCTTTCTTT. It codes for CASSFQRGRRGLNTEAFF.

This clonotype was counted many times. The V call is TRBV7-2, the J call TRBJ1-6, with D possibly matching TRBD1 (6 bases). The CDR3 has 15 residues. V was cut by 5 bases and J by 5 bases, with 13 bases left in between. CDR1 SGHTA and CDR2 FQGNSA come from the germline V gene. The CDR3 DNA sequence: TGTGCCAGCAGCGTTCGGGACATAGATAATTCACCCCTCCACTTT. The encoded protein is CASSVRDIDNSPLHF.

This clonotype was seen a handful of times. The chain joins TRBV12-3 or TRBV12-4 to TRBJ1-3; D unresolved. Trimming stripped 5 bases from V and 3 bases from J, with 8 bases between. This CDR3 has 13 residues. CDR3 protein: CASSPTHGNTIYF. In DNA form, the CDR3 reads TGTGCCAGCAGTCCAACACATGGAAACACCATATATTTT.

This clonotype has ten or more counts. CDR3 loop: CASSLDGTNYNEQFF. The CDR3 coding sequence is TGTGCCAGCAGCTTAGATGGGACTAACTACAATGAGCAGTTCTTC. The rearrangement uses TRBV7-2 and TRBJ2-1, with 7 positions matching TRBD2. J lost 3 bases, V lost 1 base, and 3 bases had no gene match. The CDR3 consists of 15 residues. CDR1 and CDR2 from the germline V gene are SGHTA and FQGNSA.

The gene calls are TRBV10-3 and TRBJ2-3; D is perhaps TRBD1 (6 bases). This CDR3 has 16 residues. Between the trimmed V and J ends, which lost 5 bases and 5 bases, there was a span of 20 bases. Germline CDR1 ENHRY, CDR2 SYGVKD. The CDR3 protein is CAISPGTRVGLDTQYF. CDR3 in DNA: TGTGCCATCAGTCCGGGGACACGGGTTGGGTTAGATACGCAGTATTTT.

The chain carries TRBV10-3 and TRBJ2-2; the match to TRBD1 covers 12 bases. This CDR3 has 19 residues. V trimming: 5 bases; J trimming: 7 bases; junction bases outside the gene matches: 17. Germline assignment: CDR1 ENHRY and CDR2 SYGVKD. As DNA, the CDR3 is TGTGCCATCAGTCCCTTTCACCTCGGGACAGGGGGCTCAAGCGGGGAGCTGTTTTTT. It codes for CAISPFHLGTGGSSGELFF.

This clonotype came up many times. CDR3 amino acids: CASSLSQRGQPQHF. The CDR3 nucleotides read TGTGCCAGCAGTTTATCCCAAAGGGGTCAGCCCCAGCATTTT. This sequence joins TRBV28 and TRBJ1-5; maybe TRBD1 (5 bases). The germline V and J ends were trimmed by 1 base and 6 bases, with 10 bases remaining between them. This CDR3 spans 14 amino acids. Germline lookup yields CDR1 MDHEN and CDR2 SYDVKM.

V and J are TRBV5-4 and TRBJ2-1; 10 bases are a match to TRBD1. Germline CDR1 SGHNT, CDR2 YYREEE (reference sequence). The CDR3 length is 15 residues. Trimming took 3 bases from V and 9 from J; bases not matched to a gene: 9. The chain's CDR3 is CASSSLTGGFFEQFF. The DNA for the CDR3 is TGTGCCAGCAGCTCGCTGACAGGGGGCTTTTTTGAGCAGTTCTTC.

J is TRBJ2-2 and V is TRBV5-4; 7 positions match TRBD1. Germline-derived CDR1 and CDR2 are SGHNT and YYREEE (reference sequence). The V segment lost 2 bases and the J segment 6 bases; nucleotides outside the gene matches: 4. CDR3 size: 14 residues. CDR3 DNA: TGTGCCAGCAGCTTAAGGGGACAGTCCGGGGAGCTGTTTTTT. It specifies CASSLRGQSGELFF. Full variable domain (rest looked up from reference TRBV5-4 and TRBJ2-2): ETGVTQSPTHLIKTRGQQVTLRCSSQSGHNTVSWYQQALGQGPQFIFQYYREEENGRGNFPPRFSGLQFPNYSSELNVNALELDDSALYLCASSLRGQSGELFFGEGSRLTVL.

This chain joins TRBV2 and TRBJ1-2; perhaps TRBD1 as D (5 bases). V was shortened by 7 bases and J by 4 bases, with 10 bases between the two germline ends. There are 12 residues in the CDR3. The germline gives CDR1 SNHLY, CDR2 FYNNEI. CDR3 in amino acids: CASTGETYGYTF. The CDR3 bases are TGTGCCAGCACGGGGGAGACCTATGGCTACACCTTC.

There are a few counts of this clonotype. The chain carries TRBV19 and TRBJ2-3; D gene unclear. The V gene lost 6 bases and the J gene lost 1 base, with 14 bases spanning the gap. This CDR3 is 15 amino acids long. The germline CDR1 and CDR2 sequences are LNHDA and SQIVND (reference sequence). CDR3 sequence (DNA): TGTGCCAGTAGGCCTATGCTCTCAGGCACAGATACGCAGTATTTT. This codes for CASRPMLSGTDTQYF.